The clone carrying this T cell receptor (beta chain) appeared many times. The antigen is unknown. TCRdb redid the calling of the RT-PCR reads with MiXCR, one entry per CDR3 protein. The sample holds 500,000 or so distinct CDR3 sequences; 16% are singletons and the top ten take 3%. The CDR3 has 18 amino acids. Germline V lookup: CDR1 SGHAT, CDR2 FQNNGV. V trimming: 5 bases; J trimming: 0 bases; junction bases outside the gene matches: 12. This record belongs to a study of response to subunit inactivated influenza vaccine. The study's findings and limits: After each seasonal influenza vaccination, few new T cells are recruited, the authors suggested.

The clonotype comes from a man aged 50-75 years who received an inactivated influenza vaccine. The sequencing used CD4+ T cells sorted from PBMCs, collected 23 to 25 months after vaccination. The chain combines TRBV11-2 with TRBJ2-2; 7 nucleotides match TRBD2. The CDR3 DNA follows: TGTGCCAGCAGCCAACTAGCGAGATACGGCTCGAACACCGGGGAGCTGTTTTTT. Protein sequence: CASSQLARYGSNTGELFF.